A single sample is the source of the 24 T cell receptor beta chains below, sequenced in a study of blood T cells in healthy people across ages. For the second PCR, which ran for roughly 7 to 11 cycles, a sample-barcoded 5' primer and a J-beta primer mix were used. MiXCR was run by TCRdb on the 5' RACE reads, yielding one entry per CDR3 protein. The profile shows just under 900,000 distinct CDR3 sequences, 29% of them singletons. The sample taken for sequencing was blood. The receptors derive from an elderly woman in good health.

This clonotype has at least ten counts. This chain links TRBV12-3 or TRBV12-4 with TRBJ2-3; 7 bases align to TRBD1. V was clipped by 4 bases and J by 2 bases; unmatched bases: 6. The CDR3 spans 15 residues. CDR3 loop: CASSYRGQHTDTQYF. CDR3 nucleotides: TGTGCCAGCAGTTATCGGGGACAGCACACAGATACGCAGTATTTT.

The sample holds a few counts of this clonotype. Written as DNA, the CDR3 is TGTGCCAGCAGCTTAGAGGCAGGGAGGCAGCCCCAGCATTTT. Protein sequence: CASSLEAGRQPQHF. This rearrangement joins TRBV7-2 to TRBJ1-5; weak D call: TRBD1 (5 bases). V lost 1 base to trimming and J lost 7 bases, with 11 bases between them. The CDR3 has 14 residues. In germline, CDR1 is SGHTA, CDR2 FQGNSA.

The chain recombines TRBV7-9 with TRBJ1-1; 8 bases align to TRBD1. V lost 5 bases and J lost 0; bases outside the gene matches: 5. From germline, CDR1 is SEHNR and CDR2 FQNEAQ (reference sequence). The CDR3 covers 15 residues. The CDR3: CASSTGQDMNTEAFF. Written as DNA, the CDR3 is TGTGCCAGCAGCACGGGACAGGACATGAACACTGAAGCTTTCTTT.

This clonotype was detected a few times. The chain joins TRBV7-9 to TRBJ2-3, with a tentative D call TRBD2 (6 bases). V was trimmed by 8 bases and J by 5 bases, leaving 17 bases between them. The CDR3 spans 14 residues. Germline V gene lookup returns CDR1 SEHNR and CDR2 FQNEAQ (reference sequence). In DNA, the CDR3 is TGTGCCAGCCTTAACCCCGGGGGTGGAGATACGCAGTATTTT. Amino acids: CASLNPGGGDTQYF.

This clonotype came up once. A much larger clone sits a single nucleotide away, making a read error possible. The chain has TRBV20-1 and TRBJ1-2, with a possible D match to TRBD1 (6 bases). Germline values: CDR1 DFQATT, CDR2 SNEGSKA (reference sequence). V shed 8 bases and J shed 4 bases, with 23 bases lying between them. The CDR3 loop spans 15 amino acids. The CDR3 spells CSTNTQGKPSYGYTF. DNA of the CDR3: TGCAGTACCAATACTCAGGGGAAACCCTCCTATGGCTACACCTTC.

This clonotype came up many times. The CDR3 sequence: CASSKPAGGREQYF. The DNA of the CDR3 is TGTGCCAGCAGCAAACCGGCAGGGGGCCGGGAGCAGTACTTC. This chain joins TRBV7-9 and TRBJ2-7, with 8 bases fitting TRBD1. Germline V gene data show CDR1 as SEHNR and CDR2 as FQNEAQ (reference sequence). V dropped 5 bases and J dropped 7; count of bases not matched to a gene: 10. CDR3 size: 14 residues.

This clonotype has a count of ten or more. This chain links TRBV7-9 with TRBJ2-5, with 10 bases that match TRBD1. This CDR3 contains 16 residues. Trimming cost V 1 base and J 4 bases; bases outside gene matches: 6. The germline V gene has CDR1 SEHNR and CDR2 FQNEAQ (reference sequence). The CDR3 coding sequence is TGTGCCAGCAGCTTAGGGCGGGACAGGGGAATAGAGACCCAGTACTTC. Protein sequence: CASSLGRDRGIETQYF.

There are many counts of this clonotype. The chain couples TRBV12-3 or TRBV12-4 to TRBJ1-1; D uncertain. Trimming pared 2 bases from V and 0 bases from J, leaving 7 bases between. The CDR3 has 14 residues. The CDR3 protein is CASSLQRMNTEAFF. DNA for the CDR3: TGTGCCAGCAGTTTACAAAGGATGAACACTGAAGCTTTCTTT.

This clonotype was detected many times. V is TRBV12-3 or TRBV12-4 and J is TRBJ2-4; D not certain. V was cut by 1 base and J by 1 base, with 14 bases left in between. The CDR3 runs 17 residues. CDR3: CASSLVGLPMAKNIQYF. The CDR3 region has the DNA TGTGCCAGCAGTTTAGTAGGCCTACCGATGGCCAAAAACATTCAGTACTTC.

This clonotype was recorded at least ten times. The chain employs TRBV7-2 and TRBJ2-1; 12 nucleotides align to TRBD2. In germline, CDR1 is SGHTA, CDR2 FQGNSA. Unmatched junction bases numbered 6, after V lost 3 bases and J lost 3 bases. The CDR3 sequence is 17 residues long. CDR3 nucleotides: TGTGCCAGCAGCTTTATACTAGCGGGGGGAAACTACAATGAGCAGTTCTTC. The encoded protein is CASSFILAGGNYNEQFF.

Turning to this clonotype: It may be a read error: a sequence one base away is much more abundant. The chain links TRBV15 to TRBJ1-4, with D perhaps matching TRBD1 (6 bases). Germline V gene sequence: CDR1 LNHNV, CDR2 YYDKDF (reference sequence). This CDR3 region has 16 residues. The CDR3 DNA reads TGTGCCACCAGCAGACTCTCCGGGACACTAAATGAAAGACTGTTTTTT. Amino acid sequence: CATSRLSGTLNERLFF. Drawing the rest from reference TRBV15 and TRBJ1-4, the complete variable domain is DAMVIQNPRYQVTQFGKPVTLSCSQTLNHNVMYWYQQKSSQAPKLLFHYYDKDFNNEADTPDNFQSRRPNTSFCFLDIRSPGLGDTAMYLCATSRLSGTLNERLFFGSGTQLSVL.

This clonotype was detected ten times or more. The CDR3 protein is CATSPNTGTSSYNEQFF. The DNA for the CDR3 is TGTGCCACCAGTCCAAATACAGGTACGAGCTCCTACAATGAGCAGTTCTTC. The V gene is TRBV24-1, the J gene TRBJ2-1; D is possibly TRBD1 (5 bases). CDR1 is KGHDR and CDR2 is SFDVKD in the germline V gene. This CDR3 is built from 17 residues. V lost 6 bases, J lost 0 bases, and 17 bases lay in between.

V is TRBV25-1 and J is TRBJ1-4; D is perhaps TRBD1 (5 bases). Germline CDR1 reads MGHDK; CDR2 reads SYGVNS. The CDR3 is 15 residues long. V dropped 3 bases and J dropped 5 bases, with 13 bases sitting between them. This CDR3 is CASSEGGRNNEKLFF. The DNA for the CDR3 is TGTGCCAGCAGTGAGGGGGGACGAAACAATGAAAAACTGTTTTTT.

The sample holds many counts of this clonotype. The chain couples TRBV20-1 to TRBJ2-1, with 10 nucleotides matching TRBD2. V dropped 0 bases and J dropped 2; count of bases not matched to a gene: 4. The CDR3 consists of 16 residues. Germline-derived CDR1 and CDR2 are DFQATT and SNEGSKA (reference sequence). The CDR3 sequence is CSARDLGTSAYNEQFF. The DNA for the CDR3 is TGCAGTGCTAGAGATTTAGGGACTAGCGCCTACAATGAGCAGTTCTTC.

This clonotype was recorded many times. The V gene is TRBV6-6, the J gene TRBJ1-2; D is possibly TRBD1 (5 bases). The length of the CDR3 is 14 residues. Germline V gene lookup returns CDR1 MNHNY and CDR2 SVGAGI (reference sequence). Trimming removed 5 bases at V and 4 bases at J, with 14 bases between. The CDR3 loop is CASSPASGGYGYTF. DNA for the CDR3: TGTGCCAGCAGTCCCGCGTCCGGGGGCTATGGCTACACCTTC.

This clonotype came up a few times. This chain uses TRBV20-1 with TRBJ1-1; 7 bases are a match to TRBD1. J lost 5 bases, V lost 0 bases, and 6 bases had no gene match. This CDR3 has 14 amino acids. Germline CDR1 DFQATT, CDR2 SNEGSKA (reference sequence). DNA for the CDR3: TGCAGTGCTAGAGATGCAGGGGGAAGAACTGAAGCTTTCTTT. It translates to CSARDAGGRTEAFF.

This clonotype was counted ten times or more. The V and J genes are TRBV20-1 and TRBJ1-5; TRBD1 aligns across 10 bases. In germline, CDR1 is DFQATT, CDR2 SNEGSKA (reference sequence). This CDR3 comprises 13 residues. CDR3 loop: CSLTGGFDQPQHF. The CDR3 bases are TGCAGCCTGACAGGGGGCTTTGATCAGCCCCAGCATTTT.

This clonotype was detected only a few times. Mismatch with germline at one junction end may stem from a read error. The chain joins TRBV2 to TRBJ2-7, with D possibly called TRBD1 or TRBD2 (6 bases each). Gene TRBJ2-5 matches the end of the DNA better, so the J call may be wrong. The CDR3 consists of 13 residues. Germline assignment: CDR1 SNHLY and CDR2 FYNNEI. This chain's CDR3 is CAGSWGAMETQYF. CDR3 coding DNA: TGTGCCGGCAGCTGGGGGGCGATGGAGACCCAGTACTTC.

Notes on this clonotype: A much larger clone lies a single base off, so this may be a read error. J is TRBJ2-7 and V is TRBV27; 7 nucleotides line up with TRBD2. J gave up 6 bases and V 7 bases, and 9 bases lay outside the gene matches. The CDR3 spans 13 residues. CDR1 is MNHEY, CDR2 SMNVEV, per germline (reference sequence). The CDR3 reads CASTRAGKSEQYF. The CDR3 DNA reads TGTGCCAGCACCAGAGCGGGGAAGAGCGAGCAGTACTTC.

This clonotype was seen many times. The J gene is TRBJ2-5, the V gene TRBV18; D is uncertain. V gave up 4 bases and J gave up 5 bases, with 11 bases separating them. CDR1 and CDR2 (germline): KGHSH, LQKENI. The CDR3 totals 13 residues. CDR3 in DNA: TGTGCCAGCTCACTGACTCAGTTCGAGACCCAGTACTTC. Encoded protein: CASSLTQFETQYF.

The table lists this clonotype with many counts. The rearrangement links TRBV20-1 to TRBJ2-5; maybe TRBD2 (5 bases). In germline, CDR1 is DFQATT, CDR2 SNEGSKA (reference sequence). This CDR3 region has 10 residues. Trimming shortened V by 6 bases and J by 6 bases, and 8 bases separated the two germline ends. For the CDR3, the DNA is TGCAGTGCCATAGCGAAGACCCAGTACTTC. It encodes CSAIAKTQYF.

This clonotype was counted at least ten times. The V call is TRBV20-1, the J call TRBJ2-1; 8 positions agree with TRBD1. The length of the CDR3 is 14 residues. Germline loops: CDR1 DFQATT, CDR2 SNEGSKA (reference sequence). V trimming: 6 bases; J trimming: 4 bases; junction bases outside the gene matches: 8. In DNA, the CDR3 is TGCAGTGCCCTATCCCGGACAGGGTACAATGAGCAGTTCTTC. This gives the protein CSALSRTGYNEQFF.

This clonotype appeared many times. This chain joins TRBV4-1 and TRBJ1-2; 7 bases agree with TRBD1. Germline CDR1 MGHRA, CDR2 YSYEKL. With V trimmed by 0 bases and J by 5 bases, 12 bases remained unmatched. There are 17 residues in the CDR3. In nucleotides, the CDR3 is TGCGCCAGCAGCCAAGAAAAAACCGGGACAGAGCTTTATGGCTACACCTTC. Translated: CASSQEKTGTELYGYTF.

The table lists this clonotype with many counts. The J gene is TRBJ2-1, the V gene TRBV7-9; no definite D call. V lost 0 bases and J lost 6, with 12 bases in between. This CDR3 contains 15 residues. The germline CDR1 and CDR2 sequences are SEHNR and FQNEAQ (reference sequence). CDR3 nucleotides: TGTGCCAGCAGCTTAGCGGGGTCCAGCCCCAATGAGCAGTTCTTC. Translating it yields CASSLAGSSPNEQFF.